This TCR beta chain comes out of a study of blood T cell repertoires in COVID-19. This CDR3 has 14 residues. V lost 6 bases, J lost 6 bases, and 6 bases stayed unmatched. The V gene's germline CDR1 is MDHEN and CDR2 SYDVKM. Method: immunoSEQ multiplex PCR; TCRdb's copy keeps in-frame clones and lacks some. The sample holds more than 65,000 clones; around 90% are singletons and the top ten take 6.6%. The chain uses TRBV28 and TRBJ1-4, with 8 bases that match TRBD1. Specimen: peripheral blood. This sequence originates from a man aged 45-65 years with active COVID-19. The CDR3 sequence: CASRQGAAHEKLFF. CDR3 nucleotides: TGTGCCAGCAGGCAGGGGGCGGCCCATGAAAAACTGTTTTTT.